This entry lists 17 T cell receptor beta chains sequenced from one sample in a study of OX40 agonist ivuxolimab in advanced cancers. Method: immunoSEQ multiplex PCR; TCRdb's copy keeps in-frame clones and lacks some. The sample records around 14,000 clones, about 90% being singletons. The input for sequencing was CD4+ or CD8+ T cells sorted from blood, taken in a trial of the OX40 agonist ivuxolimab. Every receptor here comes from an adult with an advanced solid tumor such as melanoma, head and neck, liver or kidney cancer.

The chain recombines TRBV6-1 with TRBJ2-1, with D uncertain. CDR3 length: 14 residues. The germline V gene has CDR1 MNHNS and CDR2 SASEGT. The V and J ends lost 7 bases and 12 bases respectively, with 22 bases between them. CDR3 protein: CASIHFSSLKGQFF. CDR3 coding DNA: TGTGCCAGCATCCACTTCTCTTCCTTGAAGGGGCAGTTCTTC.

V gene TRBV2 combines with J gene TRBJ1-5; D remains unclear. This CDR3 has 12 residues. V gave up 7 bases and J gave up 0 bases, with 4 bases separating them. CDR1 and CDR2 (germline): SNHLY, FYNNEI. DNA of the CDR3: TGTGCCAGCAAACTTAGCAATCAGCCCCAGCATTTT. Amino acids: CASKLSNQPQHF.

The rearrangement joins TRBV27 to TRBJ2-1; TRBD2 agrees at 9 bases. Germline CDR1 is MNHEY and CDR2 is SMNVEV (reference sequence). The CDR3 has 16 amino acids. The J segment lost 0 bases and the V segment lost 4 bases, leaving 4 bases of the junction unmatched. CDR3 DNA: TGTGCCAGCAGTTCTTTGGGACTAGCCTCCTACAATGAGCAGTTCTTC. Its translation is CASSSLGLASYNEQFF.

The chain carries TRBV7-7 and TRBJ2-5; D unclear. With 1 base removed from V and 2 bases from J, the gap between germline ends came to 5 bases. Germline V gene lookup returns CDR1 SSHAT and CDR2 FNYEAQ (reference sequence). The CDR3 extends over 13 amino acids. In nucleotides, the CDR3 is TGTGCCAGCAGCTTAGAAACACAAGAGACCCAGTACTTC. Its translation is CASSLETQETQYF.

About this clone itself: The sample holds other DNA sequences that translate to the same CDR3. The rearrangement uses TRBV15 and TRBJ1-2; D is undetermined. This CDR3 has 13 residues. The ends were cut back, 0 bases at V and 6 bases at J, with 8 bases in the middle. Germline V gene lookup returns CDR1 LNHNV and CDR2 YYDKDF (reference sequence). The CDR3 sequence: CATSREEGDGYTF. CDR3 bases: TGTGCCACCAGCAGAGAGGAGGGTGATGGCTACACCTTC. Full variable domain (outside the CDR3, taken from reference TRBV15 and TRBJ1-2): DAMVIQNPRYQVTQFGKPVTLSCSQTLNHNVMYWYQQKSSQAPKLLFHYYDKDFNNEADTPDNFQSRRPNTSFCFLDIRSPGLGDTAMYLCATSREEGDGYTFGSGTRLTVV.

This chain connects TRBV27 to TRBJ2-7; D is unresolved. This CDR3 has 13 residues. Trimming left V 4 bases short and J 2 bases short, with 9 bases between. Germline V gene data show CDR1 as MNHEY and CDR2 as SMNVEV (reference sequence). Written as DNA, the CDR3 is TGTGCCAGCAGTTCATACACCACCTACGAGCAGTACTTC. Translation gives CASSSYTTYEQYF.

V is TRBV6-6 and J is TRBJ1-4; D uncertain. CDR1 is MNHNY and CDR2 is SVGAGI in the germline V gene (reference sequence). This CDR3 region has 14 residues. Trimming took 5 bases from V and 2 from J, leaving 9 bases between them. CDR3 residues: CASSNEATNEKLFF. In DNA, the CDR3 is TGTGCCAGCAGTAACGAGGCTACTAATGAAAAACTGTTTTTT.

The rearrangement links TRBV27 to TRBJ2-4; D tentatively fits TRBD1 or TRBD2 (6 bases each). This CDR3 has 13 amino acids. Germline lookup yields CDR1 MNHEY and CDR2 SMNVEV (reference sequence). V was trimmed by 4 bases and J by 6 bases, leaving 10 bases between them. CDR3 DNA: TGTGCCAGCAGTTACAAGGGGGGAAACATTCAGTACTTC. This sequence encodes CASSYKGGNIQYF.

V gene TRBV11-2 combines with J gene TRBJ1-2; no firm D call. There are 11 residues in the CDR3. Germline V gives CDR1 SGHAT, CDR2 FQNNGV. V was trimmed by 5 bases and J by 6 bases, leaving 7 bases between them. CDR3 sequence reads: CASSISDGYTF. The CDR3 nucleotides read TGTGCCAGCAGCATTAGTGATGGCTACACCTTC.

This clone came up a few times. This chain uses TRBV5-5 with TRBJ1-1; D ambiguous. The CDR3 has 14 amino acids. Per germline, CDR1 SGHKS and CDR2 YYEKEE (reference sequence). V was trimmed by 2 bases and J by 7 bases, leaving 15 bases between them. CDR3 sequence reads: CASSLSSGDIEAFF. As DNA, the CDR3 is TGTGCCAGCAGCTTATCTTCAGGAGATATTGAAGCTTTCTTT.

The genes are TRBV9 and TRBJ2-1; D gene ambiguous. From germline, CDR1 is SGDLS and CDR2 YYNGEE. This CDR3 comprises 15 residues. V lost 0 bases, J lost 8 bases, and 15 bases lay in between. CDR3: CASSVEDTLIYEQFF. CDR3 coding DNA: TGTGCCAGCAGCGTAGAAGATACCCTGATCTATGAGCAGTTCTTC.

V usage is TRBV5-8 and J usage is TRBJ2-1; D gene uncertain. The CDR3 length is 14 residues. Trimming took off 5 bases at V and 1 base at J, with 10 bases between the two ends. Germline lookup yields CDR1 SGHTS and CDR2 YDEGEE. The CDR3 DNA reads TGTGCCAGCAGTCAACCGGGTTCCTACAATGAGCAGTTCTTC. Protein: CASSQPGSYNEQFF.

The gene calls are TRBV29-1 and TRBJ2-2; the D is unclear. This CDR3 is 12 amino acids long. Germline V gives CDR1 SQVTM, CDR2 ANQGSEA. The CDR3 DNA sequence: TGCGGCGGTGGCAGAAACACCGGGGAGCTGTTTTTT. This gives the protein CGGGRNTGELFF.

This chain connects TRBV7-9 to TRBJ2-3; D unclear. The germline CDR1 and CDR2 sequences are SEHNR and FQNEAQ (reference sequence). V shed 10 bases and J shed 6 bases, with 14 bases lying between them. The CDR3 totals 12 residues. The CDR3 region is CATQRETDTQYF. As DNA, the CDR3 is TGTGCCACTCAGCGAGAGACCGATACGCAGTATTTT.

This sequence joins TRBV15 and TRBJ2-3; D possibly corresponds to TRBD1 (5 bases). Germline V gives CDR1 LNHNV, CDR2 YYDKDF (reference sequence). V lost 0 bases to trimming and J lost 0 bases, with 13 bases between them. CDR3 length equals 17 residues. CDR3 sequence: CATSRDRGSPSTDTQYF. For the CDR3, the DNA is TGTGCCACCAGCAGAGATAGGGGCTCTCCTAGCACAGATACGCAGTATTTT.

This clone was recorded a few times. The chain combines TRBV28 with TRBJ2-2; D uncertain. Looked up from germline, CDR1 is MDHEN and CDR2 is SYDVKM. This CDR3 comprises 16 residues. V lost 1 base and J 0 bases, leaving 9 bases between the germline ends. The CDR3: CASSLFGVANTGELFF. CDR3 DNA sequence: TGTGCCAGCAGTTTATTTGGGGTCGCGAACACCGGGGAGCTGTTTTTT.

The chain employs TRBV9 and TRBJ1-1; D gene unclear. Trimming pared 6 bases from V and 1 base from J, leaving 13 bases between. This CDR3 region has 14 residues. Germline V gene data show CDR1 as SGDLS and CDR2 as YYNGEE. CDR3 in DNA: TGTGCCAGCACTATGGATATAGGGAACACTGAAGCTTTCTTT. Its translation is CASTMDIGNTEAFF.